These 9 T cell receptor beta chains originate from one sample sequenced in a study of T cell repertoires in cytomegalovirus infection. TCRdb ran MiXCR on the reads and lists one entry per CDR3 protein. The table lists under 250,000 distinct CDR3 sequences, roughly an eighth of them singletons, with 1.6% in the top ten. The sample taken for sequencing was PBMCs. These receptors came from a human donor in good health (CMV status not recorded). Some clones in this sample may be carry-over from other donors' samples.

Many counts were recorded for this clonotype. This chain joins TRBV7-2 and TRBJ1-5; TRBD1 agrees at 10 bases. Germline-derived CDR1 and CDR2 are SGHTA and FQGNSA. This CDR3 has 16 residues. V lost 5 bases and J lost 5; bases outside the gene matches: 9. As DNA, the CDR3 is TGTGCCAGCAGCCTAGGGGGGACAGGGGCAGATCAGCCCCAGCATTTT. Its translation: CASSLGGTGADQPQHF.

This clonotype was observed a handful of times. The J gene is TRBJ2-2, the V gene TRBV6-2 or TRBV6-3; D not certain. Trimming removed 8 bases at V and 3 bases at J, with 16 bases between. The CDR3 totals 15 residues. The germline V gene has CDR1 MNHEY and CDR2 SVGEGT. CDR3 region: CASRPARTHTGELFF. DNA for the CDR3: TGTGCCAGCCGCCCGGCACGTACCCACACCGGGGAGCTGTTTTTT.

This clonotype was picked up many times. This sequence joins TRBV7-9 and TRBJ1-1, with 7 bases matching TRBD1. V gave up 5 bases and J gave up 4 bases; unmatched junction bases: 10. Germline V gene lookup returns CDR1 SEHNR and CDR2 FQNEAQ (reference sequence). CDR3 length: 15 amino acids. DNA of the CDR3: TGTGCCAGCAGCGCGGGACAGCCGGTTGGCACTGAAGCTTTCTTT. Residues: CASSAGQPVGTEAFF. Based on the CDR3 plus reference TRBV7-9 and TRBJ1-1, the full variable domain is DTGVSQNPRHKITKRGQNVTFRCDPISEHNRLYWYRQTLGQGPEFLTYFQNEAQLEKSRLLSDRFSAERPKGSFSTLEIQRTEQGDSAMYLCASSAGQPVGTEAFFGQGTRLTVV.

This clonotype was seen repeatedly, ten times or more. V and J are TRBV18 and TRBJ1-2; D not certain. The CDR3 is made up of 14 amino acids. The germline CDR1 and CDR2 sequences are KGHSH and LQKENI. Trimming left V 5 bases short and J 6 bases short, with 16 bases between. CDR3 protein: CASSFVGEEDGYTF. The CDR3 DNA is TGTGCCAGCTCATTCGTCGGGGAGGAGGATGGCTACACCTTC.

The rearrangement uses TRBV30 and TRBJ2-5, with D maybe TRBD1 (5 bases). V dropped 1 base and J dropped 7 bases, with 13 bases sitting between them. The CDR3 runs 13 residues. Germline V CDR1 and CDR2: GTSNPN, SVGIG (reference sequence). CDR3 DNA: TGTGCCTGGAGTGGCGGACATCTTGGGACCCAGTACTTC. It yields the protein CAWSGGHLGTQYF. The variable domain in full, with the rest retrieved from reference TRBV30 and TRBJ2-5, is SQTIHQWPATLVQPVGSPLSLECTVEGTSNPNLYWYRQAAGRGLQLLFYSVGIGQISSEVPQNLSASRPQDRQFILSSKKLLLSDSGFYLCAWSGGHLGTQYFGPGTRLLVL.

This clonotype showed up many times. In DNA form, the CDR3 reads TGTGCCAGCAGCCGGGAGAGGACCGGTACGCAGTATTTT. This encodes CASSRERTGTQYF. The gene calls are TRBV7-3 and TRBJ2-3; TRBD2 might be the D (6 bases). The CDR3 covers 13 residues. V gave up 5 bases and J gave up 8 bases, with 14 bases separating them. Germline V gives CDR1 SGHTA, CDR2 FQGTGA.

This clonotype was seen many times. This chain joins TRBV6-2 or TRBV6-3 and TRBJ2-1; D uncertain. V was trimmed by 7 bases and J by 2 bases, leaving 6 bases between them. This CDR3 has 12 amino acids. In germline, CDR1 is MNHEY, CDR2 SVGEGT. The CDR3 loop reads CASTDTYNEQFF. DNA for the CDR3: TGTGCCAGCACCGACACCTACAATGAGCAGTTCTTC.

This chain connects TRBV5-1 to TRBJ1-1; D might be TRBD1 (5 bases). The germline V and J ends were trimmed by 0 bases and 5 bases, with 11 bases remaining between them. CDR3 length equals 14 residues. CDR1 is SGHRS and CDR2 is YFSETQ in the germline V gene. The CDR3 region is CASSLAGSPTEAFF. CDR3 DNA sequence: TGCGCCAGCAGCTTGGCAGGGAGTCCAACTGAAGCTTTCTTT.

This clonotype has only a few counts. This chain connects TRBV29-1 to TRBJ2-3, with 10 bases lining up with TRBD2. In germline, CDR1 is SQVTM, CDR2 ANQGSEA. The CDR3 has 15 amino acids. The ends lost 4 bases at V and 0 bases at J; junction bases unmatched: 4. CDR3 coding DNA: TGCAGCGTTGGACCGACTAGCGGGAGCACAGATACGCAGTATTTT. The encoded protein is CSVGPTSGSTDTQYF.